Following are 7 T cell receptor beta chains from one sample sequenced in a study of cytomegalovirus exposure and HLA in healthy donors. The method was immunoSEQ multiplex PCR; TCRdb's version includes in-frame clones alone and lacks a portion of them. The sample includes about 120,000 clones, over 75% of them seen just once. The specimen sequenced was PBMCs. All receptors derive from a woman between 18 and 29 years old in good health and CMV-seropositive.

V gene TRBV11-2 combines with J gene TRBJ1-2, with D possibly TRBD1 on 6 matching bases. The germline V gene encodes CDR1 SGHAT and CDR2 FQNNGV. The CDR3 spans 13 residues. Between the trimmed V and J ends, which lost 5 bases and 8 bases, there was a span of 15 bases. CDR3 loop: CASSPDRSRGYTF. The CDR3 DNA follows: TGTGCCAGCAGCCCCGACAGGTCCCGGGGCTACACCTTC.

The V gene is TRBV7-2, the J gene TRBJ1-4; TRBD1 aligns across 9 bases. Germline values: CDR1 SGHTA, CDR2 FQGNSA. With 3 bases clipped from V and 5 bases from J, the junction kept 4 bases outside the gene matches. The CDR3 spans 15 residues. CDR3 residues: CASSLFGTGNEKLFF. The CDR3 DNA sequence: TGTGCCAGCAGCTTGTTCGGGACAGGGAATGAAAAACTGTTTTTT.

V is TRBV30 and J is TRBJ1-1; the match to TRBD1 covers 8 bases. Trimming took 1 base from V and 5 from J; bases not matched to a gene: 12. Per germline, CDR1 GTSNPN and CDR2 SVGIG (reference sequence). CDR3 size: 16 residues. The CDR3 DNA follows: TGTGCCTGGAGTGCCGACAGGGGCGGGTTCGGGACTGAAGCTTTCTTT. Its translation: CAWSADRGGFGTEAFF. The full variable domain, in which reference TRBV30 and TRBJ1-1 provide the parts outside the CDR3, is SQTIHQWPATLVQPVGSPLSLECTVEGTSNPNLYWYRQAAGRGLQLLFYSVGIGQISSEVPQNLSASRPQDRQFILSSKKLLLSDSGFYLCAWSADRGGFGTEAFFGQGTRLTVV.

The chain recombines TRBV5-6 with TRBJ1-1; 8 bases line up with TRBD1. CDR3 length: 14 amino acids. With 4 bases clipped from V and 4 bases from J, the junction kept 6 bases outside the gene matches. CDR1 is SGHDT and CDR2 is YYEEEE in the germline V gene. CDR3: CASSVGQGSTEAFF. CDR3 DNA sequence: TGTGCCAGCAGCGTCGGACAGGGATCCACTGAAGCTTTCTTT.

The genes are TRBV19 and TRBJ2-7, with D hard to call. V lost 3 bases and J lost 0, with 9 bases in between. The germline V gene has CDR1 LNHDA and CDR2 SQIVND (reference sequence). This CDR3 contains 14 residues. The CDR3 is CASSMGRSSYEQYF. The CDR3 DNA sequence: TGTGCCAGTAGTATGGGCCGCAGCTCCTACGAGCAGTACTTC. The variable domain in full, completed from reference TRBV19 and TRBJ2-7, reads DGGITQSPKYLFRKEGQNVTLSCEQNLNHDAMYWYRQDPGQGLRLIYYSQIVNDFQKGDIAEGYSVSREKKESFPLTVTSAQKNPTAFYLCASSMGRSSYEQYFGPGTRLTVT.

The chain links TRBV6-6 to TRBJ1-4; D is unclear. This CDR3 is built from 14 residues. V was pared by 0 bases and J by 9 bases, with 11 bases between. Germline V lookup: CDR1 MNHNY, CDR2 SVGAGI (reference sequence). The CDR3 nucleotides read TGTGCCAGCAGTTACTCGACGGGGTTTAAAAAACTGTTTTTT. Translating gives CASSYSTGFKKLFF.

The chain employs TRBV5-1 and TRBJ1-1, with D uncertain. The germline V gene encodes CDR1 SGHRS and CDR2 YFSETQ. The CDR3 loop spans 12 amino acids. V lost 5 bases and J 3 bases, leaving 8 bases between the germline ends. The CDR3 nucleotides are TGCGCCAGCAGGGTGGGAGACACTGAAGCTTTCTTT. Residues: CASRVGDTEAFF.